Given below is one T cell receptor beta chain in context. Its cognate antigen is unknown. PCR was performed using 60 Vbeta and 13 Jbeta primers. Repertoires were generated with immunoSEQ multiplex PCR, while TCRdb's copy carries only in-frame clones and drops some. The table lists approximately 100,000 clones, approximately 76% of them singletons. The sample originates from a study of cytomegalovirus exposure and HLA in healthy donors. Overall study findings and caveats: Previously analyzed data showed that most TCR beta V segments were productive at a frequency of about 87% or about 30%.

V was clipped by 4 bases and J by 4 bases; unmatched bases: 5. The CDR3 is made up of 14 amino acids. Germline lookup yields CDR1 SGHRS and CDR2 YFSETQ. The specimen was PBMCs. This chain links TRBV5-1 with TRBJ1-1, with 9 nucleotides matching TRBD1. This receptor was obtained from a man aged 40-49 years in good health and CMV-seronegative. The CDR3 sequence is CASSSQQGATEAFF. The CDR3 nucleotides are TGCGCCAGCAGCAGCCAACAGGGGGCCACTGAAGCTTTCTTT.